Listed below are T cell receptor beta chains from one sample, sequenced in a study of T cell responses to AZD1222 COVID-19 vaccine. Clones were sequenced by immunoSEQ multiplex PCR, and TCRdb holds only the in-frame ones, with some missing. The sample lists more than 65,000 clones; approximately 82% were seen once. The input for sequencing was peripheral blood, taken on day 0 of AZD1222 vaccination. These receptors originate from an adult in good health. Each CDR3 is given with its conserved first and last residue. The D gene is left open where the match is weak. The size entry is marked missing in some rows and otherwise reads once, few, many or a size class.

J gene | CDR3 length | V gene | D gene | clone size | CDR3 DNA | CDR3 protein
TRBJ2-3 | 15 | TRBV14 | TRBD2 | NA | TGTGCCAGCAGCCAAGCCTTAGCGGGATCAGATACGCAGTATTTT | CASSQALAGSDTQYF
TRBJ1-2 | 13 | TRBV19 | NA | NA | TGTGCCAGTAGTCTGGACGGAAACTATGGCTACACCTTC | CASSLDGNYGYTF
TRBJ2-3 | 12 | TRBV20-1 | NA | NA | TGCAGTGTTAGTAGGAGCACAGATACGCAGTATTTT | CSVSRSTDTQYF
TRBJ2-7 | 12 | TRBV5-1 | NA | few | TGCGCCAGCAGCACGGACAGCTACGAGCAGTACTTC | CASSTDSYEQYF
TRBJ1-4 | 18 | TRBV11-2 | TRBD1 | once | TGTGCCAGCAGCTCCGGGGGACAGGGGGCCGCAACTAATGAAAAACTGTTTTTT | CASSSGGQGAATNEKLFF
TRBJ2-7 | 12 | TRBV7-9 | NA | few | TGTGCCAGCAGCTTAGGGGGGCTCGAGCAGTACTTC | CASSLGGLEQYF
TRBJ1-1 | 15 | TRBV14 | NA | NA | TGTGCCAGCAGCCACCCCGGGACACTGAACACTGAAGCTTTCTTT | CASSHPGTLNTEAFF
TRBJ2-5 | 15 | TRBV18 | TRBD1 | NA | TGTGCCAGCTCACCAGGGACAGGGGGCACGGAGACCCAGTACTTC | CASSPGTGGTETQYF
TRBJ1-2 | 13 | TRBV10-1 | NA | NA | TGCGCCAGCAGTGCTGGGACAAACTATGGCTACACCTTC | CASSAGTNYGYTF
TRBJ2-5 | 12 | TRBV30 | NA | NA | TGTGCCTGGAGTGCCGAGGGGGAGACCCAGTACTTC | CAWSAEGETQYF
TRBJ2-7 | 15 | TRBV9 | NA | NA | TGTGCCAGCAGCGTAGCAATTGGGTTAGGCTACGAGCAGTACTTC | CASSVAIGLGYEQYF
TRBJ2-1 | 18 | TRBV24-1 | TRBD2 | NA | TGTGCCAACCCCAACGGACAGGGAGGACTAGCGGGCCCCAATGAGCAGTTCTTC | CANPNGQGGLAGPNEQFF
TRBJ2-5 | 13 | TRBV29-1 | TRBD2 | NA | TGCAGCGTTGTTAGCGGGATGGGTGAGACCCAGTACTTC | CSVVSGMGETQYF
TRBJ1-4 | 17 | TRBV5-4 | TRBD1 | NA | TGTGCCAGCAGCCCGGGACAGGGGGGGCCCACTAATGAAAAACTGTTTTTT | CASSPGQGGPTNEKLFF
TRBJ1-2 | 15 | TRBV5-5 | NA | NA | TGTGCCAGCAGCTCTTTCCAGACAGAAAACTATGGCTACACCTTC | CASSSFQTENYGYTF
TRBJ2-7 | 14 | TRBV24-1 | TRBD2 | NA | TGTGCCACCAGTGGAACTAGCGGGAGAGACGAGCAGTACTTC | CATSGTSGRDEQYF
TRBJ2-7 | 11 | TRBV28 | NA | few | TGTGCCAGCAGGGCTTCCTACGAGCAGTACTTC | CASRASYEQYF
TRBJ2-7 | 14 | TRBV11-2 | NA | NA | TGTGCCAGCAGCCGAATCTTAGGGACCCACGAGCAGTACTTC | CASSRILGTHEQYF
TRBJ2-7 | 15 | TRBV11-2 | TRBD1 | NA | TGTGCCAGCAGCTTAGGCGGACAGGGCTCCTACGAGCAGTACTTC | CASSLGGQGSYEQYF
TRBJ2-5 | 12 | TRBV12-3/TRBV12-4 | NA | NA | TGTGCCAGCAGCCTGGATCTAGAGACCCAGTACTTC | CASSLDLETQYF
TRBJ1-1 | 14 | TRBV7-8 | NA | NA | TGTGCCAGCAGCTTACAGGGGCTTGAGACTGAAGCTTTCTTT | CASSLQGLETEAFF
TRBJ1-6 | 15 | TRBV6-5 | NA | NA | TGTGCCAGCAGTTACCGGAGATCTCGCGATTCACCCCTCCACTTT | CASSYRRSRDSPLHF
TRBJ2-7 | 12 | TRBV3-1/TRBV3-2 | NA | NA | TGTGCCAGCAGCCAATTTCCGGGAGAGCAGTACTTC | CASSQFPGEQYF
TRBJ1-1 | 13 | TRBV2 | NA | NA | TGTGCCAGCAGTGAATCTTGGGGGACTGAAGCTTTCTTT | CASSESWGTEAFF
TRBJ2-5 | 13 | TRBV18 | TRBD1 | NA | TGTGCCAGCTCCCCAGGACAGGAAGAGACCCAGTACTTC | CASSPGQEETQYF
TRBJ1-2 | 14 | TRBV10-3 | NA | NA | TGTGCCATCAGTGAGTCAAACAGGCACTATGGCTACACCTTC | CAISESNRHYGYTF
TRBJ1-1 | 14 | TRBV6-4 | TRBD1 | NA | TGTGCCAGCAGTCCGGACAGGGCGAACACTGAAGCTTTCTTT | CASSPDRANTEAFF
TRBJ2-1 | 16 | TRBV5-1 | TRBD2 | NA | TGCGCCAGCAGCTCCCCCGGGACTAGGGGTGTTAATGAGCAGTTCTTC | CASSSPGTRGVNEQFF
TRBJ1-2 | 14 | TRBV6-2/TRBV6-3 | NA | few | TGTGCCAGCAGTTACTCGTCAGGCCAAGGGGGCTACACCTTC | CASSYSSGQGGYTF
TRBJ1-1 | 16 | TRBV14 | NA | NA | TGTGCCAGCAGCCAAGAACTAGGGTCTCCGAGGACTGAAGCTTTCTTT | CASSQELGSPRTEAFF
TRBJ1-5 | 14 | TRBV27 | NA | NA | TGTGCCAGCAGTCCAAGGGTCGGCGCCCAGCCCCAGCATTTT | CASSPRVGAQPQHF
TRBJ2-1 | 11 | TRBV20-1 | NA | NA | TGCAGTGCTAGCGGGTACAATGAGCAGTTCTTC | CSASGYNEQFF
TRBJ2-5 | 15 | TRBV7-2 | TRBD2 | NA | TGTGCCAGCAGCGGCGGGAGGCAAATCTGGGAGACCCAGTACTTC | CASSGGRQIWETQYF
TRBJ2-7 | 15 | TRBV9 | NA | NA | TGTGCCAGCAGCGTAGGGCAGGGAGGTCCGTACGAGCAGTACTTC | CASSVGQGGPYEQYF
TRBJ2-2 | 20 | TRBV14 | TRBD2 | NA | TGTGCCAGCAGCCAAAGGTCAGGGCCCCAGCGGGAGGGCCACACCGGGGAGCTGTTTTTT | CASSQRSGPQREGHTGELFF
TRBJ1-4 | 14 | TRBV6-1 | NA | NA | TGTGCCAGCAGTGATTCCCTTTCCAGAATGAAACTGTTTTTT | CASSDSLSRMKLFF
TRBJ1-4 | 14 | TRBV15 | NA | NA | TGTGCCACCAGCAGAGATGGACGCTCGGAAAAACTGTTTTTT | CATSRDGRSEKLFF
TRBJ1-5 | 15 | TRBV10-2 | NA | NA | TGCGCCAGCAGTGACCCGGCCAGGGTAGACCAGCCCCAGCATTTT | CASSDPARVDQPQHF
TRBJ1-1 | 13 | TRBV18 | NA | NA | TGTGCCAGCTCACCACGAGGATACACTGAAGCTTTCTTT | CASSPRGYTEAFF
TRBJ1-1 | 14 | TRBV19 | TRBD1 | NA | TGTGCCAGTAGTATCGGACAGGGGAACACTGAAGCTTTCTTT | CASSIGQGNTEAFF
TRBJ2-2 | 15 | TRBV3-1/TRBV3-2 | TRBD2 | NA | TGTGCCAGCAGCCTGAGCGGGATTAACACCGGGGAGCTGTTTTTT | CASSLSGINTGELFF
TRBJ2-3 | 17 | TRBV7-9 | TRBD2 | NA | TGTGCCAGCAGCCCCACCCTTGGTAGCGGGAGCCCAGATACGCAGTATTTT | CASSPTLGSGSPDTQYF
TRBJ2-3 | 17 | TRBV5-4 | NA | NA | TGTGCCAGCAGTCTTGGACGGGACCCAATCCACACAGATACGCAGTATTTT | CASSLGRDPIHTDTQYF
TRBJ2-7 | 12 | TRBV30 | NA | NA | TGTGCCTGGAGCCCAGGGGCTAGTGAGCAGTACTTC | CAWSPGASEQYF
TRBJ2-7 | 15 | TRBV3-1/TRBV3-2 | NA | NA | TGTGCCAGCAGCCCCGAACAGGTATACTCCTACGAGCAGTACTTC | CASSPEQVYSYEQYF
TRBJ2-7 | 13 | TRBV21-1 | NA | NA | TGTGCCAGCAGCAAGGGGGCTGTGGGCGAGCAGTACTTC | CASSKGAVGEQYF
TRBJ2-2 | 15 | TRBV10-2 | TRBD2 | NA | TGCGCCAGCAGGCTCCTAGCGGGGGGGGCCGGGGAGCTGTTTTTT | CASRLLAGGAGELFF
TRBJ2-2 | 16 | TRBV7-6 | NA | NA | TGTGCCAGCAGCCCACATTTACAGGCGAACACCGGGGAGCTGTTTTTT | CASSPHLQANTGELFF
TRBJ1-4 | 14 | TRBV7-2 | NA | NA | TGTGCCAGCGCCGGGAGGGCAACTAATGAAAAACTGTTTTTT | CASAGRATNEKLFF
TRBJ2-7 | 14 | TRBV4-1 | TRBD2 | NA | TGCGCCAGCCTCCTACTAGCGGGACTCTACGAGCAGTACTTC | CASLLLAGLYEQYF
TRBJ2-3 | 14 | TRBV6-5 | NA | NA | TGTGCCAGCAGCGCCTTGCGGGGCACAGATACGCAGTATTTT | CASSALRGTDTQYF
TRBJ2-2 | 15 | TRBV18 | NA | NA | TGTGCCAGCTCCTCGAGGGGCACTAACACCGGGGAGCTGTTTTTT | CASSSRGTNTGELFF
TRBJ2-1 | 16 | TRBV7-9 | NA | NA | TGTGCCAGCAGCTTAGCTTCATCGGGGAACTACAATGAGCAGTTCTTC | CASSLASSGNYNEQFF
TRBJ2-2 | 14 | TRBV10-3 | TRBD1 | NA | TGTGCCATTCGGACAGGGGCGAACACCGGGGAGCTGTTTTTT | CAIRTGANTGELFF